These 32 T cell receptor beta chains were sequenced from one sample in a study of tumor-infiltrating lymphocytes in glioblastoma multiforme. Multiple V-beta primers and a C-beta primer amplified TCRB from RNA. TCRdb re-analysed the multiplex PCR reads in MiXCR, keeping a single row per CDR3 protein. The table includes around 30,000 distinct CDR3 sequences, approximately 60% detected once. The source material was brain tumor tissue. The origin of the receptors is a male donor with glioblastoma.

J is TRBJ2-3 and V is TRBV5-4; 7 nucleotides agree with TRBD2. Germline CDR1 and CDR2: SGHNT and YYREEE (reference sequence). V shed 4 bases and J 7 bases; nucleotides not matched to a gene: 9. The CDR3 covers 14 residues. This CDR3 reads CASSQLARGYTQYF. The DNA for the CDR3 is TGTGCCAGCAGCCAACTAGCGAGAGGATATACGCAGTATTTT.

The chain is built from TRBV6-1 and TRBJ2-5; 12 bases match TRBD2. The germline V gene encodes CDR1 MNHNS and CDR2 SASEGT. V shed 9 bases and J 4 bases; nucleotides not matched to a gene: 9. The CDR3 sequence is 15 residues long. The DNA for the CDR3 is TGTGCCAGTAATCTAGCGGGAGGGCCAGGAGAGACCCAGTACTTC. Translating gives CASNLAGGPGETQYF.

About this clonotype: A much larger clone sits a single nucleotide away, making a read error possible. This rearrangement joins TRBV11-2 to TRBJ2-1, with D uncertain. Germline V gene lookup returns CDR1 SGHAT and CDR2 FQNNGV. This CDR3 region has 14 residues. The CDR3 DNA reads TGTGCCAGCAGCCGCGACCAGCCGTACAGTGAGCAGTTCTTC. Its protein is CASSRDQPYSEQFF. Full variable domain (remainder filled in from reference TRBV11-2 and TRBJ2-1): EAGVAQSPRYKIIEKRQSVAFWCNPISGHATLYWYQQILGQGPKLLIQFQNNGVVDDSQLPKDRFSAERLKGVDSTLKIQPAKLEDSAVYLCASSRDQPYSEQFFGPGTRLTVL.

This clonotype was detected once. Since no conserved phenylalanine or tryptophan closes the CDR3, a read error is the likely cause. This sequence joins TRBV4-1 and TRBJ2-5, with 10 bases that match TRBD2. The germline CDR1 and CDR2 sequences are MGHRA and YSYEKL. The CDR3 runs 17 residues. The CDR3 DNA is TGCGTCAGCAGCCAAGAGGTGGCTAGCGGGAGTGGGGGGACCCAGTACCTC. Its protein is CVSSQEVASGSGGTQYL.

This clonotype showed up many times. The chain uses TRBV12-3 or TRBV12-4 and TRBJ1-5; possibly TRBD1 for D (5 bases). The CDR3 is 15 residues long. V lost 1 base, J lost 3 bases, and 10 bases lay in between. The DNA of the CDR3 is TGTGCCAGCAGTTTAGGGCAGGGTTTCAATCAGCCCCAGCATTTT. The encoded protein is CASSLGQGFNQPQHF.

At least ten counts were recorded for this clonotype. The chain joins TRBV29-1 to TRBJ2-2, with D maybe TRBD2 (5 bases). V lost 7 bases and J lost 3, with 15 bases in between. The length of the CDR3 is 14 residues. Germline CDR1 is SQVTM and CDR2 is ANQGSEA. In DNA form, the CDR3 reads TGCAGCGCCGAATCGGGAAGGGACACCGGGGAGCTGTTTTTT. It translates to CSAESGRDTGELFF.

Comments on this clonotype: The junction departs from germline at one end; a sequencing error may be responsible. This chain joins TRBV5-4 and TRBJ2-3, with 8 bases aligning to TRBD2. CDR1 is SGHNT and CDR2 is YYREEE in the germline V gene (reference sequence). The CDR3 length is 16 residues. CDR3 amino acids: CASSAPLAEDTDTQYF. CDR3 nucleotide sequence: TGTGCCAGCAGCGCCCCACTAGCGGAGGACACAGATACGCAGTACTTT.

The chain combines TRBV6-5 with TRBJ2-2; 7 bases line up with TRBD1. The ends lost 0 bases at V and 6 bases at J; junction bases unmatched: 4. The CDR3 is made up of 15 amino acids. The germline V gene has CDR1 MNHEY and CDR2 SVGAGI. CDR3 residues: CASSYSQGGAGELFF. The CDR3 nucleotides are TGTGCCAGCAGTTACTCTCAAGGGGGCGCCGGGGAGCTGTTTTTT.

This clonotype was counted at least ten times. Being one base from a much bigger clone, this may be a read error. The gene calls are TRBV29-1 and TRBJ2-1; tentatively, D is TRBD2 (5 bases). Germline V lookup: CDR1 SQVTM, CDR2 ANQGSEA. This CDR3 is built from 12 residues. DNA of the CDR3: TGCAGCGTTGAGGACCGGGGATTAGGGCAGTCCTTC. This encodes CSVEDRGLGQSF.

Remarks on this clonotype: The germline gene is not matched at one end of the junction; a read error may be the cause. The chain joins TRBV11-2 to TRBJ2-1; unclear D gene. Germline-derived CDR1 and CDR2 are SGHAT and FQNNGV. The CDR3 is made up of 13 amino acids. CDR3 sequence reads: CARSLYSGNEQFF. In DNA form, the CDR3 reads TGTGCCAGAAGCTTATATAGTGGGAATGAGCAGTTCTTC.

This clonotype was detected ten times or more. The CDR3 sequence: CASSDIGETGANVLTF. The CDR3 bases are TGTGCCAGCAGTGATATAGGAGAAACTGGGGCCAACGTCCTGACTTTC. The chain is built from TRBV6-1 and TRBJ2-6; no firm D call. The CDR3 runs 16 residues. Germline CDR1 and CDR2: MNHNS and SASEGT. The ends were cut back, 3 bases at V and 2 bases at J, with 11 bases in the middle.

A remark on this clonotype: A clone one base away is much larger, so this may be a read error. The chain is built from TRBV30 and TRBJ2-5, with TRBD1 identical over 11 bases. The CDR3 is 14 residues long. Germline values: CDR1 GTSNPN, CDR2 SVGIG (reference sequence). CDR3 region: CVWSTGTGGETQYF. CDR3 in DNA: TGTGTCTGGAGTACCGGGACAGGGGGAGAGACCCAGTACTTC.

Points on this clonotype: The junction does not match germline at one end; this may be a read error. The V gene is TRBV6-1, the J gene TRBJ1-3; the D is unclear. The CDR3 consists of 15 residues. Germline CDR1 MNHNS, CDR2 SASEGT. CDR3 in DNA: TGTGTCAGCAGTGAATGGAACATCTCTGGAAACACCATATATTTT. Its translation: CVSSEWNISGNTIYF.

The chain uses TRBV20-1 and TRBJ1-3; no clear D. Between the trimmed V and J ends, which lost 5 bases and 4 bases, there was a span of 12 bases. This CDR3 region has 13 residues. Germline V gives CDR1 DFQATT, CDR2 SNEGSKA (reference sequence). CDR3 nucleotide sequence: TGCAGTGCTCTGAGGGTAGACGGAAACACCATATATTTT. Encoded protein: CSALRVDGNTIYF.

At least ten counts were recorded for this clonotype. V is TRBV7-9 and J is TRBJ1-2; tentatively, D is TRBD1 (5 bases). The CDR3 length is 13 residues. CDR1 is SEHNR, CDR2 FQNEAQ, per germline (reference sequence). Trimming removed 10 bases from V and 3 bases from J, with 15 bases in between. In DNA, the CDR3 is TGTGCCACCTCCGGGGGGTCCGACTATGGCTACACCTTC. It yields the protein CATSGGSDYGYTF.

Of note for this clonotype: A read error may account for a junction end that differs from germline. The rearrangement uses TRBV29-1 and TRBJ1-1; perhaps TRBD1 as D (6 bases). Germline lookup yields CDR1 SQVTM and CDR2 ANQGSEA. The CDR3 has 14 residues. CDR3 DNA: TGCAGCGTTGAAGACGGACAGAAGAACACTGTAGCTTTCTTT. It specifies CSVEDGQKNTVAFF.

In the case of this clonotype: Relative to the germline gene, one junction end is altered; a read error may explain this. The chain links TRBV6-5 to TRBJ2-3; D gene ambiguous. This CDR3 has 11 amino acids. The germline V gene encodes CDR1 MNHEY and CDR2 SVGAGI. CDR3 region: CASSSTDMQYF. CDR3 DNA sequence: TGTGCCAGCAGTTCCACAGATATGCAGTACTTT.

About this clonotype: This may be a read error, as it is one base from a much larger clone. The CDR3 nucleotides are TGTGCCAGCAGCCAGGGAGGGACTAGCGGGAGCCACGAGCAGTACTTC. Protein product: CASSQGGTSGSHEQYF. The chain carries TRBV5-6 and TRBJ2-7, with TRBD2 matching 14 bases. The CDR3 has 16 amino acids. Germline V gene lookup returns CDR1 SGHDT and CDR2 YYEEEE. V lost 4 bases to trimming and J lost 5 bases; unmatched junction nucleotides: 8.

About this clonotype: A junction boundary mismatches the germline segment, possibly from a read error. The chain employs TRBV11-2 and TRBJ2-7, with 7 bases lining up with TRBD2. Germline V lookup: CDR1 SGHAT, CDR2 FQNNGV. The CDR3 is 17 residues long. As DNA, the CDR3 is TGTGCCAGCAGCTTAACTTTCTCCGGACTAGGCGAATACGGGCAGTACTTC. The encoded protein is CASSLTFSGLGEYGQYF.

Regarding this clonotype: A read error may account for a junction end that differs from germline. The chain carries TRBV20-1 and TRBJ1-2; TRBD1 agrees at 10 bases. Germline CDR1 DFQATT, CDR2 SNEGSKA (reference sequence). The CDR3 runs 14 residues. The CDR3: CSGLHLGTGDGYIF. The CDR3 DNA is TGCAGTGGTCTTCATTTGGGGACAGGGGATGGCTACATCTTC.

This clonotype was seen many times. CDR3 sequence: CASRTRGSNEKLFF. For the CDR3, the DNA is TGTGCCAGCAGGACGAGGGGGTCTAATGAAAAACTGTTTTTT. The chain employs TRBV6-5 and TRBJ1-4; a possible D gene is TRBD1 (6 bases). Trimming removed 6 bases from V and 3 bases from J, with 11 bases in between. CDR3 length: 14 amino acids. The germline gives CDR1 MNHEY, CDR2 SVGAGI.

This clonotype was recorded many times. CDR3 bases: TGTGCCAGCAGTGAGCAAGCGGGGATCTACGAGCAGTACTTC. This encodes CASSEQAGIYEQYF. The chain recombines TRBV6-1 with TRBJ2-7; 7 nucleotides agree with TRBD2. Germline V gene data show CDR1 as MNHNS and CDR2 as SASEGT. The CDR3 is 14 residues long. V was clipped by 3 bases and J by 3 bases; unmatched bases: 5.

There are many counts of this clonotype. The chain is built from TRBV20-1 and TRBJ2-6, with D unresolved. Germline values: CDR1 DFQATT, CDR2 SNEGSKA (reference sequence). The CDR3 runs 14 residues. Trimming stripped 4 bases from V and 0 bases from J, with 7 bases between. The CDR3 sequence: CSAISRSGANVLTF. The CDR3 nucleotides read TGCAGTGCTATCTCCCGCTCTGGGGCCAACGTCCTGACTTTC.

V usage is TRBV19 and J usage is TRBJ1-5; D is perhaps TRBD1 (6 bases). The CDR3 sequence is 14 residues long. V lost 7 bases and J 4 bases, leaving 14 bases between the germline ends. Germline V gene sequence: CDR1 LNHDA, CDR2 SQIVND (reference sequence). The CDR3 is CASIGTLQNQPQHF. CDR3 nucleotides: TGTGCCAGTATCGGGACACTTCAAAATCAGCCCCAGCATTTT.

This clonotype was seen a single time. V and J are TRBV6-6 and TRBJ2-5; 10 nucleotides line up with TRBD2. V dropped 8 bases and J dropped 1; count of bases not matched to a gene: 4. The CDR3 consists of 14 residues. CDR1 MNHNY and CDR2 SVGAGI come from the germline V gene (reference sequence). CDR3 bases: TGTGCCAGCCAGGAGCGGGGGGGCCAAGAGACCCAGTACTTC. It specifies CASQERGGQETQYF.

Note on this clonotype: With a much larger clone just one base away, this may be a read error. This chain links TRBV20-1 with TRBJ2-1, with TRBD2 identical over 9 bases. This CDR3 contains 13 residues. The V gene's germline CDR1 is DFQATT and CDR2 SNEGSKA (reference sequence). After removal of 0 bases from V and 10 bases from J, the junction contained 4 bases not matched to a gene. The CDR3 loop is CSARDPSGVEQFF. CDR3 DNA sequence: TGCAGTGCTAGAGATCCTAGCGGGGTCGAGCAGTTCTTC.

To note about this clonotype: One junction end disagrees with the germline gene, perhaps due to a read error. The V and J genes are TRBV5-4 and TRBJ2-5; tentative D call: TRBD1 (6 bases). Germline values: CDR1 SGHNT, CDR2 YYREEE (reference sequence). The CDR3 spans 15 residues. CDR3: CASGLPMTGVETQYF. CDR3 nucleotides: TGTGCCAGCGGCTTGCCTATGACAGGAGTGGAGACCCAGTACTTC.

The gene calls are TRBV29-1 and TRBJ2-5; D may be TRBD2 (6 bases). CDR1 is SQVTM and CDR2 is ANQGSEA in the germline V gene. Trimming removed 3 bases at V and 5 bases at J, with 19 bases between. The CDR3 totals 15 residues. The CDR3 loop reads CSVELVSGLVETQYF. CDR3 bases: TGCAGCGTTGAGTTGGTTAGCGGTTTGGTTGAGACCCAGTACTTC.

The chain couples TRBV13 to TRBJ2-7, with TRBD2 matching 8 bases. The germline V gene has CDR1 PRHDT and CDR2 FYEKMQ (reference sequence). This CDR3 is 14 amino acids long. Germline trimming cut 10 bases from V and 3 bases from J; bases unmatched to any gene: 11. The chain's CDR3 is CANIVSGMVYEQYF. DNA of the CDR3: TGTGCCAACATTGTTAGCGGGATGGTCTACGAGCAGTACTTC. Full variable domain (rest looked up from reference TRBV13 and TRBJ2-7): AAGVIQSPRHLIKEKRETATLKCYPIPRHDTVYWYQQGPGQDPQFLISFYEKMQSDKGSIPDRFSAQQFSDYHSELNMSSLELGDSALYFCANIVSGMVYEQYFGPGTRLTVT.

This clonotype was detected many times. V usage is TRBV5-1 and J usage is TRBJ2-5; TRBD1 agrees at 9 bases. Germline-derived CDR1 and CDR2 are SGHRS and YFSETQ. This CDR3 contains 16 residues. V lost 2 bases, J lost 2 bases, and 7 bases stayed unmatched. CDR3 sequence reads: CASSLKTGTGQETQYF. As DNA, the CDR3 is TGCGCCAGCAGCTTAAAAACCGGGACAGGGCAAGAGACCCAGTACTTC. The full variable domain, in which reference TRBV5-1 and TRBJ2-5 provide the parts outside the CDR3, is KAGVTQTPRYLIKTRGQQVTLSCSPISGHRSVSWYQQTPGQGLQFLFEYFSETQRNKGNFPGRFSGRQFSNSRSEMNVSTLELGDSALYLCASSLKTGTGQETQYFGPGTRLLVL.

A word on this clonotype: A clone one base away is much larger, so this may be a read error. V and J are TRBV7-9 and TRBJ2-7; no clear D gene. The V gene's germline CDR1 is SEHNR and CDR2 FQNEAQ (reference sequence). V lost 4 bases, J lost 6 bases, and 7 bases lay in between. The CDR3 is made up of 11 amino acids. The CDR3 protein is CASSSIGEQYF. The DNA of the CDR3 is TGTGCCAGCAGCTCCATCGGCGAGCAGTACTTC. Filled out from reference TRBV7-9 and TRBJ2-7, the complete variable domain reads DTGVSQNPRHKITKRGQNVTFRCDPISEHNRLYWYRQTLGQGPEFLTYFQNEAQLEKSRLLSDRFSAERPKGSFSTLEIQRTEQGDSAMYLCASSSIGEQYFGPGTRLTVT.

Turning to this clonotype: Germline is not matched at one junction end, which may reflect a read error. J is TRBJ1-6 and V is TRBV20-1; D is undetermined. Per germline, CDR1 DFQATT and CDR2 SNEGSKA (reference sequence). CDR3 length: 12 amino acids. CDR3 in amino acids: CSASGFCSPLHF. CDR3 sequence (DNA): TGCAGTGCTAGTGGGTTCTGCTCACCGCTCCACTTT.